The 26 T cell receptor beta chains given below trace back to one sample, sequenced in a study of T-cell memory formation after mild COVID-19. TCRdb itself ran the 5' RACE reads through MiXCR, one entry per CDR3 protein. The table has about 240,000 distinct CDR3 sequences, around 10% seen once. Source material: PBMCs or a T cell subset sorted from them (not recorded which). The receptor set was obtained from a man between 18 and 35 years old who had mild COVID-19 (a few samples of this study predate the infection). Cell type and time point are not known.

The chain has TRBV9 and TRBJ1-1; possible D gene TRBD1, 5 bases. Trimming left V 4 bases short and J 5 bases short, with 15 bases between. The CDR3 totals 14 residues. Looked up from germline, CDR1 is SGDLS and CDR2 is YYNGEE. The DNA for the CDR3 is TGTGCCAGCAGCCCCGACGGGGGTGGGACTGAAGCTTTCTTT. Its translation: CASSPDGGGTEAFF. Complete variable domain (other parts from reference TRBV9 and TRBJ1-1): DSGVTQTPKHLITATGQRVTLRCSPRSGDLSVYWYQQSLDQGLQFLIQYYNGEERAKGNILERFSAQQFPDLHSELNLSSLELGDSALYFCASSPDGGGTEAFFGQGTRLTVV.

V gene TRBV7-3 combines with J gene TRBJ2-3, with 8 bases lining up with TRBD1. This CDR3 region has 14 residues. Germline CDR1 and CDR2: SGHTA and FQGTGA. Trimming at V came to 4 bases and at J to 7 bases, leaving 7 bases not matched to a gene. For the CDR3, the DNA is TGTGCCAGCAGCTCCGACAGGGGTGGGAATACGCAGTATTTT. Encoded protein: CASSSDRGGNTQYF. The full variable domain, its missing parts supplied by reference TRBV7-3 and TRBJ2-3, is GAGVSQTPSNKVTEKGKYVELRCDPISGHTALYWYRQSLGQGPEFLIYFQGTGAADDSGLPNDRFFAVRPEGSVSTLKIQRTERGDSAVYLCASSSDRGGNTQYFGPGTRLTVL.

This clonotype was observed once. This rearrangement joins TRBV10-2 to TRBJ2-7; maybe TRBD1 (6 bases). CDR1 and CDR2 from the germline V gene are WSHSY and SAAADI. V gave up 6 bases and J gave up 9 bases, with 24 bases separating them. The CDR3 has 15 residues. DNA for the CDR3: TGCGCCAGCAGCGACGACAGGACACGGACGACCGGGCAGTACTTC. Protein: CASSDDRTRTTGQYF.

V is TRBV18 and J is TRBJ1-1; TRBD1 agrees at 7 bases. In germline, CDR1 is KGHSH, CDR2 LQKENI. Losses at the gene ends were 3 bases for V and 3 bases for J; bases not matched to a gene: 10. The CDR3 spans 16 residues. CDR3 loop: CASSPVGGGRDTEAFF. CDR3 coding DNA: TGTGCCAGCTCACCGGTTGGAGGGGGCCGGGACACTGAAGCTTTCTTT.

This clonotype has a handful of counts. V gene TRBV5-1 combines with J gene TRBJ1-1; no definite D call. This CDR3 has 16 amino acids. V dropped 0 bases and J dropped 2 bases, with 14 bases sitting between them. Germline CDR1 is SGHRS and CDR2 is YFSETQ. CDR3 bases: TGCGCCAGCAGCTTGGCCCAGGTAGGGAGAAACACTGAAGCTTTCTTT. It translates to CASSLAQVGRNTEAFF.

This clonotype was observed a handful of times. V and J are TRBV6-1 and TRBJ2-3, with D hard to call. Germline CDR1 and CDR2: MNHNS and SASEGT. The CDR3 has 13 amino acids. The V end was cut by 4 bases, the J end by 6 bases, with 11 bases between. CDR3 nucleotide sequence: TGTGCCAGCAGTGTGATGGGTGGGGATACGCAGTATTTT. Translation: CASSVMGGDTQYF.

There are a few counts of this clonotype. V usage is TRBV28 and J usage is TRBJ1-1, with 9 bases identical to TRBD1. This CDR3 spans 15 amino acids. CDR1 is MDHEN, CDR2 SYDVKM, per germline. The V and J ends lost 6 bases and 1 base, in that order; junction bases with no gene match: 6. The CDR3 nucleotides are TGTGCCAGCAGGCTGACAGGGGGAGGGAACACTGAAGCTTTCTTT. Its translation: CASRLTGGGNTEAFF.

This clonotype was counted between two and nine times. The V and J genes are TRBV5-1 and TRBJ2-2; D perhaps matches TRBD2 (5 bases). V gave up 3 bases and J gave up 3 bases, with 12 bases separating them. The CDR3 spans 15 residues. Germline V gives CDR1 SGHRS, CDR2 YFSETQ. CDR3 amino acids: CASSSEDGDTGELFF. The CDR3 nucleotides read TGCGCCAGCAGCTCGGAGGACGGCGACACCGGGGAGCTGTTTTTT. Supplemented by reference TRBV5-1 and TRBJ2-2, the full variable domain reads KAGVTQTPRYLIKTRGQQVTLSCSPISGHRSVSWYQQTPGQGLQFLFEYFSETQRNKGNFPGRFSGRQFSNSRSEMNVSTLELGDSALYLCASSSEDGDTGELFFGEGSRLTVL.

This clonotype was counted only a few times. This chain links TRBV5-1 with TRBJ2-3; the D is unclear. CDR3 size: 15 residues. Germline loops: CDR1 SGHRS, CDR2 YFSETQ. With 3 bases removed from V and 2 bases from J, the gap between germline ends came to 13 bases. The CDR3 DNA reads TGCGCCAGCAGCTCGTCACGAGTCAACACAGATACGCAGTATTTT. Its protein product is CASSSSRVNTDTQYF.

This clonotype was recorded a few times. This chain links TRBV7-8 with TRBJ2-3; 14 bases map to TRBD2. From germline, CDR1 is SGHVS and CDR2 FQNEAQ. The CDR3 totals 18 residues. The junction had 7 bases not matched to a gene; V was cut back by 5 bases and J by 0 bases. This chain's CDR3 is CASSPRGLAGASTDTQYF. CDR3 coding DNA: TGTGCCAGCAGCCCTAGGGGACTAGCGGGGGCAAGCACAGATACGCAGTATTTT.

This clonotype was detected ten times or more. The V and J genes are TRBV6-5 and TRBJ2-1; TRBD1 or TRBD2 may be the D gene (5 bases each). Germline values: CDR1 MNHEY, CDR2 SVGAGI. CDR3 size: 15 residues. The V gene lost 7 bases and the J gene lost 0 bases, with 13 bases spanning the gap. This chain's CDR3 is CASNPGRRSYNEQFF. DNA of the CDR3: TGTGCCAGCAACCCGGGACGGCGCTCCTACAATGAGCAGTTCTTC.

Only a few counts were recorded for this clonotype. The chain is built from TRBV10-3 and TRBJ1-2, with D possibly TRBD1 on 6 matching bases. CDR1 ENHRY and CDR2 SYGVKD come from the germline V gene. V lost 2 bases and J 5 bases, leaving 21 bases between the germline ends. CDR3 length equals 17 residues. In DNA form, the CDR3 reads TGTGCCATCAGTGAGGGACATCCCCTGTCGCAGGGGTATGGCTACACCTTC. Amino acids: CAISEGHPLSQGYGYTF.

The V gene is TRBV7-2, the J gene TRBJ2-3; 10 bases are shared with TRBD2. The germline V gene has CDR1 SGHTA and CDR2 FQGNSA. The V segment lost 5 bases and the J segment 0 bases; nucleotides outside the gene matches: 5. The CDR3 sequence is 16 residues long. The CDR3 nucleotides read TGTGCCAGCAGCCCAGCGGGGGGGCCGAGCACAGATACGCAGTATTTT. Translation: CASSPAGGPSTDTQYF.

The chain carries TRBV4-1 and TRBJ1-6; TRBD1 aligns across 7 bases. The CDR3 is made up of 17 amino acids. V lost 4 bases to trimming and J lost 8 bases; unmatched junction nucleotides: 14. Germline V lookup: CDR1 MGHRA, CDR2 YSYEKL. The CDR3 DNA reads as TGCGCCAGCAGCCTCCTGCCCCTGAGGGACAGCTATTCACCCCTCCACTTT. The encoded protein is CASSLLPLRDSYSPLHF.

This clonotype was seen more than once but under ten times. The chain carries TRBV2 and TRBJ2-2; perhaps TRBD2 as D (7 bases). CDR3 size: 14 residues. V was shortened by 10 bases and J by 3 bases, with 15 bases between the two germline ends. Germline V CDR1 and CDR2: SNHLY, FYNNEI. As DNA, the CDR3 is TGTGCCACCCTGAGGGGGGGACACACCGGGGAGCTGTTTTTT. Protein: CATLRGGHTGELFF.

This clonotype was picked up a small number of times. The rearrangement links TRBV11-2 to TRBJ1-2; the D is unclear. This CDR3 contains 13 residues. Germline assignment: CDR1 SGHAT and CDR2 FQNNGV. V was trimmed by 5 bases and J by 3 bases, leaving 10 bases between them. The DNA for the CDR3 is TGTGCCAGCAGCCCGAGGGATTACTATGGCTACACCTTC. Protein: CASSPRDYYGYTF.

V and J are TRBV5-4 and TRBJ2-3, with 9 positions matching TRBD2. V lost 0 bases and J lost 5; bases outside the gene matches: 1. Germline values: CDR1 SGHNT, CDR2 YYREEE (reference sequence). This CDR3 spans 14 amino acids. The CDR3 region is CASSLASGEDTQYF. As DNA, the CDR3 is TGTGCCAGCAGCTTGGCTAGCGGGGAAGATACGCAGTATTTT.

There are a few counts of this clonotype. This chain connects TRBV11-2 to TRBJ1-2; tentatively, D is TRBD1 (5 bases). This CDR3 contains 16 residues. Germline V gene sequence: CDR1 SGHAT, CDR2 FQNNGV. Trimming took 5 bases from V and 8 from J, leaving 24 bases between them. CDR3 residues: CASSQTWGRGEKGYTF. For the CDR3, the DNA is TGTGCCAGCAGCCAAACGTGGGGGAGGGGTGAGAAAGGCTACACCTTC.

The table lists this clonotype with many counts. CDR3 sequence reads: CASSYDFLAGGLDTQYF. For the CDR3, the DNA is TGTGCCAGCAGTTACGATTTTCTAGCGGGGGGACTAGATACGCAGTATTTT. The chain combines TRBV6-5 with TRBJ2-3, with 11 bases matching TRBD2. The CDR3 is 17 residues long. The ends lost 2 bases at V and 5 bases at J; junction bases unmatched: 9. The germline V gene has CDR1 MNHEY and CDR2 SVGAGI.

Regarding this clonotype: A junction boundary mismatches the germline segment, possibly from a read error. The chain combines TRBV7-9 with TRBJ2-1, with a weak D call TRBD2 (5 bases). The germline CDR1 and CDR2 sequences are SEHNR and FQNEAQ (reference sequence). This CDR3 has 14 amino acids. The CDR3 sequence: CASSFDLLAWEQLF. CDR3 sequence (DNA): TGTGCCAGCAGCTTTGATTTATTAGCCTGGGAGCAGTTATTC.

Only a few counts were recorded for this clonotype. The V gene is TRBV2, the J gene TRBJ2-5; D might be TRBD1 (5 bases). Germline V gives CDR1 SNHLY, CDR2 FYNNEI. The V gene lost 11 bases and the J gene lost 2 bases, with 9 bases spanning the gap. CDR3 length equals 11 residues. CDR3 sequence (DNA): TGTGCCGGCTCAGGGCAAGAGACCCAGTACTTC. Its protein is CAGSGQETQYF.

This clonotype was recorded a few times. The chain is built from TRBV12-3 or TRBV12-4 and TRBJ2-1; D is uncertain. This CDR3 has 13 amino acids. V was cut by 6 bases and J by 5 bases, with 11 bases left in between. The chain's CDR3 is CASRVAGHNEQFF. In DNA, the CDR3 is TGTGCCAGCAGGGTCGCAGGTCACAATGAGCAGTTCTTC.

This chain connects TRBV20-1 to TRBJ2-7; the match to TRBD2 covers 7 bases. The CDR3 runs 14 residues. The germline V gene has CDR1 DFQATT and CDR2 SNEGSKA (reference sequence). V was clipped by 4 bases and J by 3 bases; unmatched bases: 9. CDR3 region: CSAIKPGTNYEQYF. CDR3 DNA sequence: TGCAGTGCTATAAAGCCCGGGACTAACTACGAGCAGTACTTC.

The rearrangement joins TRBV12-3 or TRBV12-4 to TRBJ2-5; 7 bases align to TRBD1. The CDR3 runs 12 residues. V lost 4 bases to trimming and J lost 9 bases; unmatched junction nucleotides: 5. The CDR3 DNA is TGTGCCAGCAGTTCAATTACAGGGGCCCAGTACTTC. Amino acids: CASSSITGAQYF.

The rearrangement joins TRBV11-2 to TRBJ2-7; D unresolved. Germline CDR1 and CDR2: SGHAT and FQNNGV. This CDR3 is built from 12 residues. V was clipped by 3 bases and J by 2 bases, with 5 bases between them. The CDR3 region is CASSFLTYEQYV. For the CDR3, the DNA is TGTGCCAGCAGCTTCCTTACCTACGAGCAGTACGTC.

This clonotype showed up just a few times. This sequence joins TRBV27 and TRBJ1-1; D gene ambiguous. Germline CDR1 reads MNHEY; CDR2 reads SMNVEV (reference sequence). Trimming shortened V by 6 bases and J by 5 bases, and 22 bases separated the two germline ends. The CDR3 runs 16 residues. The CDR3 DNA follows: TGTGCCAGCAGGGCCGACTACCCCCGGGTGGGGACTGAAGCTTTCTTT. This codes for CASRADYPRVGTEAFF.